This note documents a single T cell receptor beta chain sequence. The antigen is unknown. Treatment: approximately nine-day PBMC culture with coronavirus spike peptide pools or control peptides (ViraFEST assay). ViraFEST used peptide pools to expand antigen-specific T cells, then sequenced TCRs. Cultured CD4+ T-cell DNA underwent Oncomine TCR Beta short-read sequencing. TCRdb processed the PCR reads anew with MiXCR; each CDR3 protein has one entry. The sample has more than 10,000 distinct CDR3 sequences, 55% to 80% seen once. The sample belongs to a study of vaccination and CD4 T cells after COVID-19. Background on the study: The convalescent group had six males, four females, seven Caucasians, two Asians, one multiracial. The stimulus for the cells was overlapping spike peptides derived from SARS-CoV-2, HCoV-NL63, HCoV-OC43 and HCoV-229E. For control cultures, the treatment was a CEFX pool, an HIV-1 Nef pool, or no peptide.

V lost 4 bases and J lost 4, with 14 bases in between. This CDR3 contains 14 residues. Germline V gene lookup returns CDR1 GTSNPN and CDR2 SVGIG (reference sequence). The sequencing here drew on CD4+ T cells from blood, cultured in vitro, taken before SARS-CoV-2 vaccination. The chain uses TRBV30 and TRBJ1-5; unclear D gene. This sequence was found in a human donor who had recovered from COVID-19. The CDR3 region is CAWTGRASNQPQHF. CDR3 nucleotide sequence: TGTGCCTGGACCGGTAGGGCAAGTAATCAGCCCCAGCATTTT.